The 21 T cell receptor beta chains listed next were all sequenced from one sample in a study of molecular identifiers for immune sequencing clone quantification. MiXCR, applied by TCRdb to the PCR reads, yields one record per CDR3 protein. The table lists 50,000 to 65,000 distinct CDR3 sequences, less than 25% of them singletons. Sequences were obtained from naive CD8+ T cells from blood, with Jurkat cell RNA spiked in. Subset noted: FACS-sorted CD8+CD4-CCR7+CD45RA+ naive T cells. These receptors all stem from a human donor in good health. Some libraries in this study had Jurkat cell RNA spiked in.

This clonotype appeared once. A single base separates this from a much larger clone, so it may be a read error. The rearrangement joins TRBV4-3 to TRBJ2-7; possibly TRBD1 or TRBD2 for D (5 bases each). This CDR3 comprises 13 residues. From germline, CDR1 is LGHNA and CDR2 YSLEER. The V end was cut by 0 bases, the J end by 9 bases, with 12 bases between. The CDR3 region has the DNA TGCGCCAGCAGCCAAGATCCGGGGCTCGCGCAGTACTTC. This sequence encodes CASSQDPGLAQYF.

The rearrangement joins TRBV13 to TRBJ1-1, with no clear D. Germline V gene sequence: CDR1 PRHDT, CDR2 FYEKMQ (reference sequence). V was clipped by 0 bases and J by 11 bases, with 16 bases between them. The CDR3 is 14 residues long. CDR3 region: CASSLGPGPPAAFF. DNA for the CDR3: TGTGCCAGCAGCTTAGGTCCCGGGCCCCCTGCCGCTTTCTTT.

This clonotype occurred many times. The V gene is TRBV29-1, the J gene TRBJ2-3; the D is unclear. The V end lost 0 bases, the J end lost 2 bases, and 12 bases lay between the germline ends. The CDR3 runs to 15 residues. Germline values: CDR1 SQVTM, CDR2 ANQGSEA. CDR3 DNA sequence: TGCAGCGTTGAAGATCTTGAAGTCATCACAGATACGCAGTATTTT. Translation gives CSVEDLEVITDTQYF.

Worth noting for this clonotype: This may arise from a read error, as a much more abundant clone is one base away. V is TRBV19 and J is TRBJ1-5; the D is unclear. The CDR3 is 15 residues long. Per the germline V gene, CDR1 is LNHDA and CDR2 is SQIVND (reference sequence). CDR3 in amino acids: CASSIRGGSNQPRHF. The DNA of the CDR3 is TGTGCCAGTAGTATTCGAGGTGGAAGCAATCAGCCCCGGCATTTT.

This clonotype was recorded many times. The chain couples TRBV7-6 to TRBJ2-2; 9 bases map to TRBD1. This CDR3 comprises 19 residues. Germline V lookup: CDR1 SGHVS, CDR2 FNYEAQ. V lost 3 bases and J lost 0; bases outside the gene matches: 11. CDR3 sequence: CASSFIVAGQGTNTGELFF. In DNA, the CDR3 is TGTGCCAGCAGCTTCATTGTTGCAGGACAGGGGACGAACACCGGGGAGCTGTTTTTT.

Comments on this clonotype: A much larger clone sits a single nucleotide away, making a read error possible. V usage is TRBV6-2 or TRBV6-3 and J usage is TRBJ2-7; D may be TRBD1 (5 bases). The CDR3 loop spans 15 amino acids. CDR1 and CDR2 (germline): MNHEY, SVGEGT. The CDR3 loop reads CASSPGGAASYGQYF. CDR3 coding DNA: TGTGCCAGCAGCCCCGGTGGGGCAGCCTCCTACGGGCAGTACTTC.

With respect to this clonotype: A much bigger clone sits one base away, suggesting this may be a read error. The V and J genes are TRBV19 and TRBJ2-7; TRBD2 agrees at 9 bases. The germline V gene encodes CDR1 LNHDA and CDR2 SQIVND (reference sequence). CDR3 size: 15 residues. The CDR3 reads CASREEAGGTYGQYF. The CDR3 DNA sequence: TGTGCCAGTAGGGAGGAGGCGGGAGGGACCTACGGGCAGTACTTC.

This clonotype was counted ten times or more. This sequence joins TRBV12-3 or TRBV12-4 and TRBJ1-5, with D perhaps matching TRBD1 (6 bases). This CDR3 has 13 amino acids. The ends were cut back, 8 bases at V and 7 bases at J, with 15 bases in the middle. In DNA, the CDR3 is TGTGCCAGCTCCGTAGGGGGGGGACAGCCCCAGCATTTT. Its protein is CASSVGGGQPQHF.

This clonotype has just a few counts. CDR3 amino acids: CASSTDRGADEQYF. In DNA form, the CDR3 reads TGTGCCAGCAGCACCGACAGGGGCGCGGACGAGCAGTACTTC. This chain links TRBV11-2 with TRBJ2-7; 8 positions match TRBD1. CDR1 is SGHAT and CDR2 is FQNNGV in the germline V gene. J gave up 5 bases and V 5 bases, and 8 bases lay outside the gene matches. The CDR3 loop spans 14 amino acids.

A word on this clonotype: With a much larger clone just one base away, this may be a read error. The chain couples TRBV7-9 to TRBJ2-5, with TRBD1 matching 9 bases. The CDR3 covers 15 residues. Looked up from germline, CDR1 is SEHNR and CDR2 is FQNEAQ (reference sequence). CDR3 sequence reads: CASSSRDRDQEPQYF. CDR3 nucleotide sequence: TGTGCCAGCAGCTCCCGGGACAGGGACCAAGAGCCCCAGTACTTC. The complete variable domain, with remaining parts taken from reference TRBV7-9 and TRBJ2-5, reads DTGVSQNPRHKITKRGQNVTFRCDPISEHNRLYWYRQTLGQGPEFLTYFQNEAQLEKSRLLSDRFSAERPKGSFSTLEIQRTEQGDSAMYLCASSSRDRDQEPQYFGPGTRLLVL.

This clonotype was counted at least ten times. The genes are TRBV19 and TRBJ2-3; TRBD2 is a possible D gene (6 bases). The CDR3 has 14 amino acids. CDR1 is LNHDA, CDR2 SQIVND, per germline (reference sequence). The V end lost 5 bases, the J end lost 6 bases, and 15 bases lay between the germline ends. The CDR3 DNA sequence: TGTGCCAGTAGTGACGGGACTCTGCCGGATACGCAGTATTTT. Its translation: CASSDGTLPDTQYF.

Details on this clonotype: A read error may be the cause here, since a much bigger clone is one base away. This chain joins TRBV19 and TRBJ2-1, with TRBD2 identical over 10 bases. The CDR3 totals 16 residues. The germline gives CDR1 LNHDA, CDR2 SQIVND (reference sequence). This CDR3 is CASSMTSGLGHNGQFF. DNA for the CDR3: TGTGCCAGTAGTATGACTAGCGGGTTAGGGCACAATGGGCAGTTCTTC.

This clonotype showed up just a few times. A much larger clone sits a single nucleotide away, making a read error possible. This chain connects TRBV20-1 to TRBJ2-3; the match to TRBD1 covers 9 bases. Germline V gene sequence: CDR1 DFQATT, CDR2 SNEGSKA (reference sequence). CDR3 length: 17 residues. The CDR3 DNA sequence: TGCAGTGCTAGAGACAGGGACAGGGCCTTATCCACAGCTACGCAGTATTTT. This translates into CSARDRDRALSTATQYF.

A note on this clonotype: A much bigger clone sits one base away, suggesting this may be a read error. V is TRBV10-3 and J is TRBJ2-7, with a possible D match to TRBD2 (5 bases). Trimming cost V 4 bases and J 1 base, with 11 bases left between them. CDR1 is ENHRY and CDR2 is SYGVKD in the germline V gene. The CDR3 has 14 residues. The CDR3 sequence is CAISGPGSSYEQYF. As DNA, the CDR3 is TGTGCCATCAGTGGGCCGGGGAGTTCCTACGAGCAGTACTTC.

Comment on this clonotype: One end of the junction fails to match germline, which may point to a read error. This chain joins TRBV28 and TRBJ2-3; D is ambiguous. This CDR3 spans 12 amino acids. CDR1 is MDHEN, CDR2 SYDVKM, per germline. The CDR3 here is CASGFATDTQYF. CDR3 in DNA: TGTGCCAGCGGTTTTGCCACAGATACGCAGTATTTT.

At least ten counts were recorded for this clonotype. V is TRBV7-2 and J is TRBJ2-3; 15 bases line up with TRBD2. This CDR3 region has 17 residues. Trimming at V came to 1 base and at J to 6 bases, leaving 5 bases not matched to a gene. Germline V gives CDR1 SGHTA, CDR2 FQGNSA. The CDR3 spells CASSLVGLAGGGDTQYF. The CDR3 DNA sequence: TGTGCCAGCAGCTTAGTGGGACTAGCGGGAGGAGGGGATACGCAGTATTTT. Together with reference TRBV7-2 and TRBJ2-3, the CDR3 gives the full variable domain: GAGVSQSPSNKVTEKGKDVELRCDPISGHTALYWYRQSLGQGLEFLIYFQGNSAPDKSGLPSDRFSAERTGGSVSTLTIQRTQQEDSAVYLCASSLVGLAGGGDTQYFGPGTRLTVL.

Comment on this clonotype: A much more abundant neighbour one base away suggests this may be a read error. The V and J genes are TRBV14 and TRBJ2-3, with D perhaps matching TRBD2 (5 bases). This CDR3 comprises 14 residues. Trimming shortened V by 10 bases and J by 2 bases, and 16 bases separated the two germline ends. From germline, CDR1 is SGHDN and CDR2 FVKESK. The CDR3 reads CANMGSYFTDTQYF. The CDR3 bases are TGTGCCAACATGGGGAGCTATTTCACAGATACGCAGTATTTT.

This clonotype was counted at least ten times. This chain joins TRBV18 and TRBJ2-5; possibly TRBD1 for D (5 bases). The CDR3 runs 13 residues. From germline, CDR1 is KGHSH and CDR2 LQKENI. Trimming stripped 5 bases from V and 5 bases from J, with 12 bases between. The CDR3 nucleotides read TGTGCCAGCTCATCTACAGGTTCTGAGACCCAGTACTTC. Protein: CASSSTGSETQYF.

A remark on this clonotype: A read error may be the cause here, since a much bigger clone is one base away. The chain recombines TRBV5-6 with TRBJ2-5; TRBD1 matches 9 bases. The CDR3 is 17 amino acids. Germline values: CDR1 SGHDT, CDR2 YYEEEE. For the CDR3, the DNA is TGTGCCAGCAGCTTGAACCCGGACAGGGGCCACCAAGAGACCCGGTACTTC. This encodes CASSLNPDRGHQETRYF.

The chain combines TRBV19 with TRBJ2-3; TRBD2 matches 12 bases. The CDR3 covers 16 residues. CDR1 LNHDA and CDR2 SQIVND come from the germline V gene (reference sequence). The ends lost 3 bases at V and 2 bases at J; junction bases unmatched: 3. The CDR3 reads CASSMLAGGHTDTQYF. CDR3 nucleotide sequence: TGTGCCAGTAGTATGCTAGCGGGGGGGCACACAGATACGCAGTATTTT.

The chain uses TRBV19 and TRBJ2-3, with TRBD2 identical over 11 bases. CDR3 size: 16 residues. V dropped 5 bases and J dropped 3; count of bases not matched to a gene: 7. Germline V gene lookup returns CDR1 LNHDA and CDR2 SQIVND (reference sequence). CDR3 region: CASSPRLAGMTDTQYF. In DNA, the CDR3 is TGTGCCAGTAGTCCCCGACTAGCGGGGATGACAGATACGCAGTATTTT.